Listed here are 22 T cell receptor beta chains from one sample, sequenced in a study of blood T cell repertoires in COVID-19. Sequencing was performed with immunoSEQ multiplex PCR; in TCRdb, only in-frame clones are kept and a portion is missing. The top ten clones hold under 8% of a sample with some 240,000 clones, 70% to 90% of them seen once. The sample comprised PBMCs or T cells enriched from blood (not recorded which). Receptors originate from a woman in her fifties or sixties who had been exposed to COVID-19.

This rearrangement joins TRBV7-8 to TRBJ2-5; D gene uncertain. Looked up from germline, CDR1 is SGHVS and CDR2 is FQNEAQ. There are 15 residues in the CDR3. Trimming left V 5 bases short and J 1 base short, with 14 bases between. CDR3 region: CASSPLREIQETQYF. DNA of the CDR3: TGTGCCAGCAGCCCCCTTAGAGAAATCCAAGAGACCCAGTACTTC.

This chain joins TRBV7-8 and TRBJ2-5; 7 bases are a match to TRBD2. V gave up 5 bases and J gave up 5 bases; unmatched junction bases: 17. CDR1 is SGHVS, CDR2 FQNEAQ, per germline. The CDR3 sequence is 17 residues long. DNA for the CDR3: TGTGCCAGCAGCCCCCTACCCAGCGGGGTATCCTGGGAGACCCAGTACTTC. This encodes CASSPLPSGVSWETQYF.

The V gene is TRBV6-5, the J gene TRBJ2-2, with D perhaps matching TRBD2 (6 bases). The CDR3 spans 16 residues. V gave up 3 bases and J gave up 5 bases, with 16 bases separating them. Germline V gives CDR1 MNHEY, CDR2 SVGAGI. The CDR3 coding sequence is TGTGCCAGCAGTTATTGGGGCCCTGGGGGGACCGGGGAGCTGTTTTTT. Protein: CASSYWGPGGTGELFF.

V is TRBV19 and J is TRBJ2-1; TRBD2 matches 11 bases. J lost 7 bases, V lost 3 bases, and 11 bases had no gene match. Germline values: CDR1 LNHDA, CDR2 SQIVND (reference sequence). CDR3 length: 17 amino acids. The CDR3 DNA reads TGTGCCAGTAGTATGGAGCGATTAGCGGGGGGGTGGAATGAGCAGTTCTTC. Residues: CASSMERLAGGWNEQFF.

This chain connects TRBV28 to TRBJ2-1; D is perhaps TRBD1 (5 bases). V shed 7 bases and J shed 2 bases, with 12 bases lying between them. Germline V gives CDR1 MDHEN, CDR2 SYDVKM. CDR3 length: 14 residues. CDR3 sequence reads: CASIGRATYNEQFF. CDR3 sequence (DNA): TGTGCCAGCATCGGCAGGGCTACCTACAATGAGCAGTTCTTC.

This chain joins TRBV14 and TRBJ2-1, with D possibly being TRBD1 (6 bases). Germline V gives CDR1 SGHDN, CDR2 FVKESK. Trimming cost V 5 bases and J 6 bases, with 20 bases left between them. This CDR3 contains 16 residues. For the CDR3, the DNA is TGTGCCAGCAGCACACGCTATCTACAGGGTGGCAATGAGCAGTTCTTC. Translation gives CASSTRYLQGGNEQFF.

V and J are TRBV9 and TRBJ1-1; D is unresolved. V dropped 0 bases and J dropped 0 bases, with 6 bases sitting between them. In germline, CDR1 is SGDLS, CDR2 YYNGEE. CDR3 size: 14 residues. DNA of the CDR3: TGTGCCAGCAGCGTAGTGGCAGTGAACACTGAAGCTTTCTTT. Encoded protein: CASSVVAVNTEAFF.

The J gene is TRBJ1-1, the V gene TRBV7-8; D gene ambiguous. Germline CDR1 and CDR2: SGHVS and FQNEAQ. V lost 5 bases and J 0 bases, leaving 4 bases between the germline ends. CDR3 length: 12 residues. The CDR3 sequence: CASSPVNTEAFF. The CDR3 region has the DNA TGTGCCAGCAGCCCAGTGAACACTGAAGCTTTCTTT.

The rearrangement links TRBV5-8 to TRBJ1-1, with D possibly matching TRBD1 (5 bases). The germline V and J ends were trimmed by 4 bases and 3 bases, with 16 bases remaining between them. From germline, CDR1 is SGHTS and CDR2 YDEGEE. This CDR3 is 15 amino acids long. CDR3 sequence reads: CASSNQGGLDTEAFF. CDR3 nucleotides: TGTGCCAGCAGCAATCAGGGTGGTCTGGACACTGAAGCTTTCTTT.

CDR3 DNA: TGTGCCAGCAGCCGGGACAGGGGTCTTGGGGCCAACGTCCTGACTTTC. Its translation is CASSRDRGLGANVLTF. The chain uses TRBV6-2 or TRBV6-3 and TRBJ2-6; TRBD1 matches 10 bases. J gave up 3 bases and V 6 bases, and 5 bases lay outside the gene matches. Germline CDR1 MNHEY, CDR2 SVGEGT. This CDR3 has 16 amino acids.

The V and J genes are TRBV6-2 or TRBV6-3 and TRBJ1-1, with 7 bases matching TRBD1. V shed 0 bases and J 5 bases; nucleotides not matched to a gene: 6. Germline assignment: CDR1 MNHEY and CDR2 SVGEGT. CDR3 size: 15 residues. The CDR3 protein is CASSYSRQGGTEAFF. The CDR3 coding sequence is TGTGCCAGCAGTTACTCCCGACAGGGTGGGACTGAAGCTTTCTTT.

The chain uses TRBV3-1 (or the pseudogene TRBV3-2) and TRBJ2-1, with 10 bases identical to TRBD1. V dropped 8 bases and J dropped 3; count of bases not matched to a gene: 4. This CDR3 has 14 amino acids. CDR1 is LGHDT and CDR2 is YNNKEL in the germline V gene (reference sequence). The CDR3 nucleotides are TGTGCCAGCGCGACAGGGGGCCTCTACAATGAGCAGTTCTTC. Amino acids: CASATGGLYNEQFF.

CDR3 bases: TGTGCTAGTGCCCTCCTGGGGGGGAACACTGAAGCTTTCTTT. Its protein is CASALLGGNTEAFF. The chain joins TRBV12-5 to TRBJ1-1, with D possibly matching TRBD1 (5 bases). CDR1 LGHNT and CDR2 FRNRAP come from the germline V gene. V lost 7 bases, J lost 1 base, and 13 bases lay in between. The CDR3 contains 14 residues.

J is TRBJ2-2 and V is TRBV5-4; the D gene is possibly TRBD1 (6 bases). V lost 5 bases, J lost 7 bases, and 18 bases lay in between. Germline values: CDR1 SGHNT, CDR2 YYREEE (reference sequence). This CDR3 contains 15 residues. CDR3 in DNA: TGTGCCAGCAGTTCTCGAACAGGGCCGGACGGGGAGCTGTTTTTT. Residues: CASSSRTGPDGELFF.

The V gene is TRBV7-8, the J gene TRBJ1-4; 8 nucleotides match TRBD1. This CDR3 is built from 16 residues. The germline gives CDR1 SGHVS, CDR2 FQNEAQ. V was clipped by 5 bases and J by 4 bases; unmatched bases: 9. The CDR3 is CASSPARTGINEKLFF. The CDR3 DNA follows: TGTGCCAGCAGCCCAGCCCGGACAGGGATTAATGAAAAACTGTTTTTT.

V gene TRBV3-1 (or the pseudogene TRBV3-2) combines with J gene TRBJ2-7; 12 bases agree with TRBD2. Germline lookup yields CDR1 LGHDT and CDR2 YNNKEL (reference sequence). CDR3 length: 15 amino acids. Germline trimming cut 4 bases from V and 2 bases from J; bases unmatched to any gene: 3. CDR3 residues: CASSPTSGGAYEQYF. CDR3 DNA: TGTGCCAGCAGCCCGACTAGCGGGGGAGCCTACGAGCAGTACTTC.

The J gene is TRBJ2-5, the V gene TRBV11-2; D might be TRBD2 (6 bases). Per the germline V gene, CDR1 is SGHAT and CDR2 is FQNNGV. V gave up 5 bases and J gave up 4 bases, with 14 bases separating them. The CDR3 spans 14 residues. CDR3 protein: CASSPLGGTETQYF. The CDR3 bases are TGTGCCAGCAGCCCCCTGGGGGGAACAGAGACCCAGTACTTC.

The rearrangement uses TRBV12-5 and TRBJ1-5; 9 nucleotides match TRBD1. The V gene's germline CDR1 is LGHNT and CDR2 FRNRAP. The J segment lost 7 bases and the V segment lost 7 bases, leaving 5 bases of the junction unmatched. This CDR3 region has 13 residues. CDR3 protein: CASATGGGQPQHF. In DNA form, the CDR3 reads TGTGCTAGTGCCACAGGGGGCGGGCAGCCCCAGCATTTT.

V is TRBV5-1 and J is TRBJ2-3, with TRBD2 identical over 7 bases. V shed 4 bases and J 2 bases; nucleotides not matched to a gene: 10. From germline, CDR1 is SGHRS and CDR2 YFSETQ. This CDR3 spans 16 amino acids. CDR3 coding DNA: TGCGCCAGCAGCCGAGGCTCTAGCGGCACCACAGATACGCAGTATTTT. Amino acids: CASSRGSSGTTDTQYF.

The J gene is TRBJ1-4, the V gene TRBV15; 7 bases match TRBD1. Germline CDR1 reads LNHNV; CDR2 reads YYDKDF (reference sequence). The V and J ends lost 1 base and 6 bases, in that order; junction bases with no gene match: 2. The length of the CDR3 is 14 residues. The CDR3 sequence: CATSRVGGDEKLFF. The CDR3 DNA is TGTGCCACCAGCAGAGTAGGGGGCGATGAAAAACTGTTTTTT.

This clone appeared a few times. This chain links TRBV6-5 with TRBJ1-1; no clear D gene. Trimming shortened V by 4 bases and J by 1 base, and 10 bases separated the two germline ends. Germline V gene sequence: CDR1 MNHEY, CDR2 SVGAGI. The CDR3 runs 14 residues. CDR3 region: CASSWKEANTEAFF. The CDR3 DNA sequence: TGTGCCAGCAGTTGGAAGGAGGCGAACACTGAAGCTTTCTTT.

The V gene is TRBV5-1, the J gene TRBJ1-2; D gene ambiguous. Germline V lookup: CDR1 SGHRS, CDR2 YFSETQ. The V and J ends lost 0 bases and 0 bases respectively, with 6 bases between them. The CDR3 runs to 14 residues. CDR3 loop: CASSLVSPNYGYTF. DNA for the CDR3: TGCGCCAGCAGCTTGGTGAGCCCTAACTATGGCTACACCTTC.